This TCR beta chain was captured by sequencing in a study of shared clonotypes between healthy human individuals. Findings of the study overall: Genetic and exposure-history diversity was limited by the few donors. Sharing across four donors was highest in naive CD4 (around 5%) and lowest in memory CD8 (around 0.4%).

Sequenced by immunoSEQ multiplex PCR; TCRdb stores in-frame clones only, minus some. This table has around 2,100,000 clones, approximately 94% appearing once. In regard to this clone: The antigen remains undetermined. Other nucleotide sequences from this sample produce the same CDR3.

CD45RO-negative CD8 cells positively selected for CCR7 made up the naive population, which excluded terminally differentiated effector memory CD45RA+ cells. Germline lookup yields CDR1 LNHDA and CDR2 SQIVND (reference sequence). The CDR3 loop spans 14 amino acids. Trimming shortened V by 5 bases and J by 0 bases, and 11 bases separated the two germline ends. The chain recombines TRBV19 with TRBJ2-7, with D unclear. Sequenced material: naive CD8+ T cells sorted from blood. The origin of this receptor is a man aged 18 to 30 in good health. This CDR3 is CASSPLLSSYEQYF. DNA of the CDR3: TGTGCCAGTAGTCCTCTACTAAGCTCCTACGAGCAGTACTTC.